This T cell receptor beta chain is drawn from a study of CXCR3-negative and CXCR3-positive naive CD8 T cells. Study-wide points: Hydrophobicity of TRB CDR3s was greater in CXCR3-positive naive cells than in CXCR3-negative naive cells.

As concerns this clonotype: Its antigen remains unknown.

The authors made the TRB cDNA libraries by 5' RACE using UMI labels. Reanalyzing the 5' RACE reads, TCRdb keeps one entry per CDR3 protein, without DNA. The sample is made up of about 120,000 distinct CDR3 sequences, and the top ten hold about 0.54% of it. This receptor was identified in a human donor in good health. Some clones in this sample may be carry-over from other donors' samples. Material: naive CXCR3+ CD8+ T cells from blood. Subset indicated: CD45RO-CCR7+CD27+CD95- naive CD8+ T cells expressing CXCR3 (TNR3+).

CDR3 region: CASSYIDLNTGELFF. The chain couples TRBV6-6 to TRBJ2-2. Germline CDR1 and CDR2: MNHNY and SVGAGI (reference sequence). There are 15 residues in the CDR3.